This T cell receptor beta chain was captured by sequencing in a study of blood T cell repertoires in COVID-19. The table came from immunoSEQ multiplex PCR; TCRdb's copy has only in-frame clones and leaves some out. The sample consists of 150,000 to 200,000 clones, 85% to 90% of them appearing once. CDR1 LGHDT and CDR2 YNNKEL come from the germline V gene (reference sequence). The V gene lost 1 base and the J gene lost 2 bases, with 14 bases spanning the gap. The CDR3 contains 16 residues. The J gene is TRBJ1-1, the V gene TRBV3-1 (or the pseudogene TRBV3-2), with a tentative D call TRBD1 (5 bases). The TCR originated in a woman older than 75 in a cohort sampled during active or convalescent COVID-19. The sequencing input was peripheral blood. The CDR3 DNA follows: TGTGCCAGCAGCCAAGTCGGTCGGGGGATTAACACTGAAGCTTTCTTT. Its protein product is CASSQVGRGINTEAFF.